Described below is a single TCR beta chain sequence and its context. In the source study's methods: Nucleated cell number was recorded as an estimate derived from reference gene primer amplification. The protocol was immunoSEQ multiplex PCR, while the TCRdb copy is restricted to in-frame clones and leaves out a portion. V and J calls plus clone size are reproduced from that table; the DNA served to infer D and trimming. The sample has over 20,000 clones; around 88% are singletons. This specimen comes from a study of blood T cell repertoires in COVID-19. Overall study: Sites across the United States, Italy and Spain contributed samples from acute and convalescent COVID-19. Sources were T cells, B-cell-depleted T cells, or PBMCs; the material itself was cDNA or gDNA.

Germline V lookup: CDR1 KGHSH, CDR2 LQKENI. The CDR3 is 14 amino acids. V was clipped by 2 bases and J by 7 bases, with 14 bases between them. V gene TRBV18 combines with J gene TRBJ1-2, with a tentative D call TRBD1 (6 bases). This clonotype was sampled from a man between 65 and 85 years old with acute or convalescent COVID-19. Material: peripheral blood. CDR3 loop: CASSPTVSGVGYTF. The CDR3 region has the DNA TGTGCCAGCTCACCAACGGTCTCAGGGGTTGGCTACACCTTC.